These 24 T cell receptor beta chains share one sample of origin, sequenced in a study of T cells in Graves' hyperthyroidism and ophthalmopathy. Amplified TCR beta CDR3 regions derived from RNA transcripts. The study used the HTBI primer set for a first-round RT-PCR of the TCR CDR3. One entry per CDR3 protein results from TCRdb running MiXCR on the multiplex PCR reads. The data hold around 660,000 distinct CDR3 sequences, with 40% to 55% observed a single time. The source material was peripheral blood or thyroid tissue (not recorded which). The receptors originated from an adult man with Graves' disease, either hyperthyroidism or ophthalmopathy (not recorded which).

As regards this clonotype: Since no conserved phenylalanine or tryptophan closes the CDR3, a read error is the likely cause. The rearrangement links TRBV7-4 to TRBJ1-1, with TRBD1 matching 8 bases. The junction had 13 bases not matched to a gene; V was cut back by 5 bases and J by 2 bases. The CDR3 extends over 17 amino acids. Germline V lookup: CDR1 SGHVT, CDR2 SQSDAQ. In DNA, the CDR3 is TGTGCCAGCAGCCTAGATGTGCAGGGGGCTCAAAACACTGAAGCTTTCTCT. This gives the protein CASSLDVQGAQNTEAFS.

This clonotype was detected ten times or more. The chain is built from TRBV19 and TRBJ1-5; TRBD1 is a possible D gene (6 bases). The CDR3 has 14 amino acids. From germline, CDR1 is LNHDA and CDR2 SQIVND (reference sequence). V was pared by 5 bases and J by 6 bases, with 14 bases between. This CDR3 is CASSSGGAGQPQHF. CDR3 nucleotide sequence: TGTGCCAGTAGTTCTGGGGGCGCGGGTCAGCCCCAGCATTTT.

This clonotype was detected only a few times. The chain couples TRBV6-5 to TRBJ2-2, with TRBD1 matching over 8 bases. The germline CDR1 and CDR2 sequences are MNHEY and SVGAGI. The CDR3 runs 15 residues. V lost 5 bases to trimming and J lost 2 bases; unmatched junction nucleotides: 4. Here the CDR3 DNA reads TGTGCCAGCAGTATTACAGGGGGTAACACCGGGGAGCTGTTTTTT. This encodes CASSITGGNTGELFF.

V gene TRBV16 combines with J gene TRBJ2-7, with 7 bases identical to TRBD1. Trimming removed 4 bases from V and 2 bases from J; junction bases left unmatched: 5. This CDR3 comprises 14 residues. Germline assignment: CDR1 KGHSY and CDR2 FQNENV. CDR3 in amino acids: CASSPKTGTYEQYF. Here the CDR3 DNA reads TGTGCCAGCAGCCCGAAGACAGGGACCTACGAGCAGTACTTC.

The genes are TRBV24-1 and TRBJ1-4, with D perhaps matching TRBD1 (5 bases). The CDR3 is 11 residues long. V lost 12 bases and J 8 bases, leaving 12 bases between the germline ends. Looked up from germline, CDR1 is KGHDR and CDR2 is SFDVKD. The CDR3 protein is CAWNEGEKLFF. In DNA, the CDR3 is TGTGCCTGGAATGAGGGGGAAAAACTGTTTTTT.

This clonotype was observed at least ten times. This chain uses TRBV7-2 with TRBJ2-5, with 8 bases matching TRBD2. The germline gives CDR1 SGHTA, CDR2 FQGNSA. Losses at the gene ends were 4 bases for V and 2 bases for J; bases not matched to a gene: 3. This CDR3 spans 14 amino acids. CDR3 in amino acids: CASSSGTRQETQYF. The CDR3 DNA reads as TGTGCCAGCAGCTCCGGGACTAGGCAAGAGACCCAGTACTTC.

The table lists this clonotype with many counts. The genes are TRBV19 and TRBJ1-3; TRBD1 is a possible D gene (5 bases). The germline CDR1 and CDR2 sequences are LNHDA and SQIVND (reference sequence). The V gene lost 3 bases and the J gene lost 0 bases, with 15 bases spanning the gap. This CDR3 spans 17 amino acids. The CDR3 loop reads CASSIATGPGSGNTIYF. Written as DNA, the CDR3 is TGTGCCAGTAGTATTGCGACGGGGCCCGGCTCTGGAAACACCATATATTTT.

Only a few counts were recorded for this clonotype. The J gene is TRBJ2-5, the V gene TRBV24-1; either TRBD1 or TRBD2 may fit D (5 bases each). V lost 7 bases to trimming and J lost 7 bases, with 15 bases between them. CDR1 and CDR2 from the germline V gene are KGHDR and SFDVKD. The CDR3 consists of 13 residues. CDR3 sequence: CATSEGTTGTQYF. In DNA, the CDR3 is TGTGCCACCAGCGAGGGGACCACGGGGACCCAGTACTTC.

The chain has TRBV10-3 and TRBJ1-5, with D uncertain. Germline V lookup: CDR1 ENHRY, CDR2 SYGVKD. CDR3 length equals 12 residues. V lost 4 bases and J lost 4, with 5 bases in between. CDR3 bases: TGTGCCATCAGTGTGGAGAATCAGCCCCAGCATTTT. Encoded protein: CAISVENQPQHF.

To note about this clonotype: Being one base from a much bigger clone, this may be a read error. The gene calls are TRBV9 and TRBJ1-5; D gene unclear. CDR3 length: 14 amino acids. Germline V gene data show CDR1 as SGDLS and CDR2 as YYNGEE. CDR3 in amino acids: CVSSKHGSNQPQHF. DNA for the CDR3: TGTGTCAGCAGCAAACACGGTAGCAATCAGCCCCAGCATTTT.

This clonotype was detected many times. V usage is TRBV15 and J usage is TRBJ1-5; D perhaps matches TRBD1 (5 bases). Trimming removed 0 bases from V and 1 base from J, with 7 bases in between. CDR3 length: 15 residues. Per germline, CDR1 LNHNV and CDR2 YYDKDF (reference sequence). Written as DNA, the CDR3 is TGTGCCACCAGCAGAGATCGGGGGAGCAATCAGCCCCAGCATTTT. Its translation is CATSRDRGSNQPQHF.

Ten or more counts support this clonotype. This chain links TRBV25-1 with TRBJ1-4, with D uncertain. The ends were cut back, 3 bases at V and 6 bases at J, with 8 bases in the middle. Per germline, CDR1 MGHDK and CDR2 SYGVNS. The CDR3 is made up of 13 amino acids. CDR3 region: CASSEAGDEKLFF. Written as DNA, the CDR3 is TGTGCCAGCAGTGAGGCCGGGGATGAAAAACTGTTTTTT.

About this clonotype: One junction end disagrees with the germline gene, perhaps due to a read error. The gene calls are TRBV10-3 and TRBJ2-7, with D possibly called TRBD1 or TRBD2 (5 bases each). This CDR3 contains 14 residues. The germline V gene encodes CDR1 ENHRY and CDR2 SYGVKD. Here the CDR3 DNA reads TGTGCCGTCAGTCCCGGGACGGGAACTTACGAGCAGTACTTC. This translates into CAVSPGTGTYEQYF.

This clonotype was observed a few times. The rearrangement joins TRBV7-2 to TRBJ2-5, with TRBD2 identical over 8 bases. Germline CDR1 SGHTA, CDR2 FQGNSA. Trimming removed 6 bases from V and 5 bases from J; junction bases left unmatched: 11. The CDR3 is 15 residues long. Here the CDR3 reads CASSYSGEAVETQYF. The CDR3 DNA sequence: TGTGCCAGCAGTTATAGCGGGGAGGCCGTGGAGACCCAGTACTTC.

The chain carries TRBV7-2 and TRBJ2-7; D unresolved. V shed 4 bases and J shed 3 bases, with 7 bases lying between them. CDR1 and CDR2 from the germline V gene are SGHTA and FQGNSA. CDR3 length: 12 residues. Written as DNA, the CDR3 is TGTGCCAGCAGCTCCCCTGTCTACGAGCAGTACTTC. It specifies CASSSPVYEQYF.

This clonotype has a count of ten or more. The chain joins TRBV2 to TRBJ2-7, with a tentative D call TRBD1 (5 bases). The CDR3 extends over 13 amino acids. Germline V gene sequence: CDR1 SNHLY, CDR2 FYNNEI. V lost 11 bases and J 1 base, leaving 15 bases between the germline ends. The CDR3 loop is CAASRETSYEQYF. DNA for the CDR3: TGTGCCGCCAGCAGGGAAACATCCTACGAGCAGTACTTC.

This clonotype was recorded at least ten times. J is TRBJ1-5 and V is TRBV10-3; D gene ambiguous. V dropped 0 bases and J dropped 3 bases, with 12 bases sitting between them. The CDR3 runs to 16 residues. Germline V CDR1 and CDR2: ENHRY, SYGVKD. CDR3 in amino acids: CAISESAGSANQPQHF. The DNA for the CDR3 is TGTGCCATCAGTGAGTCGGCGGGGTCGGCCAATCAGCCCCAGCATTTT.

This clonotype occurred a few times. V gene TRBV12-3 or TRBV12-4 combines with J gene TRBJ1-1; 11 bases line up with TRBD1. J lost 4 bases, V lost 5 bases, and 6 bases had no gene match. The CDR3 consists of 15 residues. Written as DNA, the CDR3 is TGTGCCAGCAGTATCCCCGGGACAGGGGGCACTGAAGCTTTCTTT. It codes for CASSIPGTGGTEAFF.

The CDR3 coding sequence is TGTGCCAGCAGTTACTCGAACAGAGGGGGCTACACCTTC. Protein: CASSYSNRGGYTF. The chain combines TRBV6-5 with TRBJ1-2; D is unresolved. V lost 0 bases and J 8 bases, leaving 10 bases between the germline ends. CDR3 size: 13 residues. Germline V lookup: CDR1 MNHEY, CDR2 SVGAGI.

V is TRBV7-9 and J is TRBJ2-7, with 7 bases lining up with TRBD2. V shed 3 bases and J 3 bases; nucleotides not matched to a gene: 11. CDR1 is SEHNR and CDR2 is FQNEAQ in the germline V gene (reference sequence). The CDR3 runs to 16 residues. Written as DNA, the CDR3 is TGTGCCAGCAGCTTTGAGGGAGGGGACCCGATCTACGAGCAGTACTTC. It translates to CASSFEGGDPIYEQYF.

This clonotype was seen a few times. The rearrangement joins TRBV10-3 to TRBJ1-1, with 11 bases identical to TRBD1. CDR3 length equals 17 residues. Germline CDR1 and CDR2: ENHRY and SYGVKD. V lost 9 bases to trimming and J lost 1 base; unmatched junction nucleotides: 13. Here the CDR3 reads CAISTAGTGGSNTEAFF. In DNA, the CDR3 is TGTGCCATTTCTACCGCCGGGACAGGGGGTTCGAACACTGAAGCTTTCTTT.

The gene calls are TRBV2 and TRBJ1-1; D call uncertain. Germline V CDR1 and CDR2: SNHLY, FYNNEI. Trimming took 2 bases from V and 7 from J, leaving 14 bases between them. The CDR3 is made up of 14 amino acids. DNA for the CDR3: TGTGCCAGCAGTGAATCACGGGCTGGAGGTGAAGCTTTCTTT. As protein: CASSESRAGGEAFF.

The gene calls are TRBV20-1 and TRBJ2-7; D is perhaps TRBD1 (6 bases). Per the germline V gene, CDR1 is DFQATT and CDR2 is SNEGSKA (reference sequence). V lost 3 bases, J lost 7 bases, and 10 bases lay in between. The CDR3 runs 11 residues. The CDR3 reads CSASKGTEQYF. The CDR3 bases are TGCAGTGCTAGCAAAGGGACAGAGCAGTACTTC.

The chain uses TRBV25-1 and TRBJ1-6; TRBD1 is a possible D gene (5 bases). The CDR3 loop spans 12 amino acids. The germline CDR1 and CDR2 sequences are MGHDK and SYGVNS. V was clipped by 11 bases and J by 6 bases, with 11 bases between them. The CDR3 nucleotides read TGTGCCCTCTCCGGGACTAATTCACCCCTCCACTTT. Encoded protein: CALSGTNSPLHF.